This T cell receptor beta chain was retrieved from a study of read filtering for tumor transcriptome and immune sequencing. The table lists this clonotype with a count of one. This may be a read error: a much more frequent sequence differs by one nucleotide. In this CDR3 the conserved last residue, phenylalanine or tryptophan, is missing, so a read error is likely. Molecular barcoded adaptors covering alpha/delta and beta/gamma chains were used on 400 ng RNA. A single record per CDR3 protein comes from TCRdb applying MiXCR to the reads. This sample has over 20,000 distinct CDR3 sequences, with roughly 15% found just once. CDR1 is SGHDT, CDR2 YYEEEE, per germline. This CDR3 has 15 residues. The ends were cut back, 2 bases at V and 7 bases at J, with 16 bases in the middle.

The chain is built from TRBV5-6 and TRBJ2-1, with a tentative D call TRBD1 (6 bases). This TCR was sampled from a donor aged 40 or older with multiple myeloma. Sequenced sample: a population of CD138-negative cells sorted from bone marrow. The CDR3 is CASSFGTWMVNEQFS. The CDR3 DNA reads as TGTGCCAGCAGCTTCGGGACATGGATGGTTAATGAGCAGTTCTCC.